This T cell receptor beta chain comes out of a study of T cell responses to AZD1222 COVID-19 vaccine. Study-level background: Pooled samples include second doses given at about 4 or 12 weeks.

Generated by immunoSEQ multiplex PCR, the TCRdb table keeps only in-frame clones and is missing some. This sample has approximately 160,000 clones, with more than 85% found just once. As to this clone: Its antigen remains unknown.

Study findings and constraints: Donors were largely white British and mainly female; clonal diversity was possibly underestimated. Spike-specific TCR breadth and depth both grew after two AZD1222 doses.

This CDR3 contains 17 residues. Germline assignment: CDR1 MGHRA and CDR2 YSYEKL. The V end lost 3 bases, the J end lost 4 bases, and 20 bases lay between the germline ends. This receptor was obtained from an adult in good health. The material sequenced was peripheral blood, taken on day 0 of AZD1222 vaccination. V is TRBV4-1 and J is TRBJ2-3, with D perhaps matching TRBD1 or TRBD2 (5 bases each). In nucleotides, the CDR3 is TGCGCCAGCAGCCACTCCCGGGACCCCCAACGGGCAGATACGCAGTATTTT. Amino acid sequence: CASSHSRDPQRADTQYF.